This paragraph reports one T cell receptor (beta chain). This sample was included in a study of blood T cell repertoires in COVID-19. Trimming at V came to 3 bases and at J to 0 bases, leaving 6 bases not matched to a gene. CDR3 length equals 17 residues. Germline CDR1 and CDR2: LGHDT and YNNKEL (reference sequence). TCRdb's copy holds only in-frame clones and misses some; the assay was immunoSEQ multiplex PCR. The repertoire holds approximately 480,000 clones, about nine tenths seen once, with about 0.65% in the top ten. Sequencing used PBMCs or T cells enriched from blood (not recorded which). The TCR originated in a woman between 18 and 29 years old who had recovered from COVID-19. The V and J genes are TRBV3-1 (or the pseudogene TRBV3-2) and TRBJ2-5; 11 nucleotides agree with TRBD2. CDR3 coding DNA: TGTGCCAGCAGCCACGGACTAGCGGGCACCTACCAAGAGACCCAGTACTTC. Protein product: CASSHGLAGTYQETQYF.